These 22 T cell receptor beta chains were all obtained from the same sample, sequenced in a study of identical twins. TCRdb reanalysed the 5' RACE reads using MiXCR and keeps one entry per CDR3 protein. The sample lists fewer than 250,000 distinct CDR3 sequences, 7.5% occurring once. The data were also submitted as part of a second study, on yellow fever vaccine responses in identical twins.

Source material: CD8+ T cells sorted from blood. The source is a young woman in good health.

Ten or more counts support this clonotype. The chain recombines TRBV12-3 or TRBV12-4 with TRBJ1-5, with TRBD1 identical over 9 bases. The trim removed 4 bases at V and 0 bases at J, leaving 4 bases unmatched. There are 16 residues in the CDR3. The DNA for the CDR3 is TGTGCCAGCAGTTCGGGGACAGGGAATAGCAATCAGCCCCAGCATTTT. Its translation is CASSSGTGNSNQPQHF.

In its sample, this clonotype was seen a few times. This chain links TRBV6-5 with TRBJ1-1; D remains ambiguous. The germline V gene has CDR1 MNHEY and CDR2 SVGAGI. The CDR3 is made up of 16 amino acids. Trimming shortened V by 2 bases and J by 1 base, and 14 bases separated the two germline ends. The DNA for the CDR3 is TGTGCCAGCAGTTACGTAGGCCATAGCGGGAACACTGAAGCTTTCTTT. Its translation is CASSYVGHSGNTEAFF.

The rearrangement links TRBV27 to TRBJ2-7; 7 positions agree with TRBD1. This CDR3 contains 15 residues. Germline values: CDR1 MNHEY, CDR2 SMNVEV (reference sequence). With V trimmed by 5 bases and J by 2 bases, 9 bases remained unmatched. The DNA for the CDR3 is TGTGCCAGCAGTCAATCATTGACAGGGACCTACGAGCAGTACGTC. This translates into CASSQSLTGTYEQYV.

This clonotype was observed a handful of times. This chain uses TRBV28 with TRBJ2-1; D could derive from TRBD1 or TRBD2 (6 bases each). The CDR3 spans 15 residues. Germline assignment: CDR1 MDHEN and CDR2 SYDVKM. V dropped 4 bases and J dropped 8 bases, with 18 bases sitting between them. CDR3 DNA: TGTGCCAGCAGTTATAGCGGACAGAGTCAATATGAGCAGTTCTTC. As protein: CASSYSGQSQYEQFF.

This chain links TRBV28 with TRBJ2-1, with TRBD1 matching 10 bases. This CDR3 is 14 amino acids long. Germline values: CDR1 MDHEN, CDR2 SYDVKM. J lost 5 bases, V lost 5 bases, and 3 bases had no gene match. The CDR3 region has the DNA TGTGCCAGCAGTGCCGGGACAGGGGACAATGAGCAGTTCTTC. It codes for CASSAGTGDNEQFF.

J is TRBJ1-1 and V is TRBV5-1; D may be TRBD1 (6 bases). CDR1 SGHRS and CDR2 YFSETQ come from the germline V gene. V lost 1 base to trimming and J lost 5 bases, with 24 bases between them. The CDR3 length is 18 residues. CDR3 coding DNA: TGCGCCAGCAGCTTGACGGGGGTGGGGGAACCTAGGGGGACTGAAGCTTTCTTT. Protein sequence: CASSLTGVGEPRGTEAFF.

This clonotype was observed at least ten times. The rearrangement joins TRBV15 to TRBJ1-4, with 9 positions matching TRBD1. The trim removed 3 bases at V and 2 bases at J, leaving 1 base unmatched. The germline V gene has CDR1 LNHNV and CDR2 YYDKDF (reference sequence). This CDR3 comprises 15 residues. The CDR3 nucleotides are TGTGCCACCAGCAGTACAGGGGGCACTAATGAAAAACTGTTTTTT. It codes for CATSSTGGTNEKLFF. Supplemented by reference TRBV15 and TRBJ1-4, the full variable domain reads DAMVIQNPRYQVTQFGKPVTLSCSQTLNHNVMYWYQQKSSQAPKLLFHYYDKDFNNEADTPDNFQSRRPNTSFCFLDIRSPGLGDTAMYLCATSSTGGTNEKLFFGSGTQLSVL.

This clonotype turned up a few times. The chain carries TRBV7-8 and TRBJ1-1; 9 bases are shared with TRBD1. J gave up 10 bases and V 5 bases, and 11 bases lay outside the gene matches. The CDR3 covers 14 residues. Germline V gene data show CDR1 as SGHVS and CDR2 as FQNEAQ. The CDR3 coding sequence is TGTGCCAGCAGCCTTCCAACAGGGGGCAGGGTAGCTTTCTTT. Its translation is CASSLPTGGRVAFF.

Worth noting for this clonotype: A much larger clone differs by one base, so this may be a read error. This chain connects TRBV12-3 or TRBV12-4 to TRBJ2-1; D may correspond to TRBD1 or TRBD2 (5 bases each). The CDR3 runs 14 residues. In DNA, the CDR3 is TGTGTCAGCAGTTTGAGGCAGGGAGAGCGGGAGCAGTTCTTC. It codes for CVSSLRQGEREQFF.

The rearrangement uses TRBV28 and TRBJ1-6; D remains ambiguous. The germline V and J ends were trimmed by 11 bases and 0 bases, with 20 bases remaining between them. The length of the CDR3 is 17 residues. CDR1 is MDHEN, CDR2 SYDVKM, per germline. This chain's CDR3 is CAHNTAVLGSYNSPLHF. In DNA form, the CDR3 reads TGTGCCCATAACACGGCAGTACTGGGCTCCTATAATTCACCCCTCCACTTT. The variable domain in full, completed from reference TRBV28 and TRBJ1-6, reads DVKVTQSSRYLVKRTGEKVFLECVQDMDHENMFWYRQDPGLGLRLIYFSYDVKMKEKGDIPEGYSVSREKKERFSLILESASTNQTSMYLCAHNTAVLGSYNSPLHFGNGTRLTVT.

Ten or more counts support this clonotype. This chain links TRBV7-9 with TRBJ1-1, with TRBD1 matching 7 bases. The CDR3 totals 15 residues. Germline assignment: CDR1 SEHNR and CDR2 FQNEAQ (reference sequence). Germline trimming cut 6 bases from V and 0 bases from J; bases unmatched to any gene: 7. The CDR3 DNA reads as TGTGCCAGCAGGGATACAGGGGACGTGAACACTGAAGCTTTCTTT. Its protein is CASRDTGDVNTEAFF.

This clonotype was counted only a few times. The chain joins TRBV21-1 to TRBJ2-7; the table calls TRBD2, which could not be checked here. TRBV21-1 is noted as a pseudogene. The CDR3 is 14 residues long. CDR3 bases: TGTGCCAGCAGCAGGGTACTAGCGGCTCTCGAGCAGTACTTC. Amino acid sequence: CASSRVLAALEQYF.

This clonotype was detected a few times. CDR3 coding DNA: TGTGCCACCAGCAGGGCGACATACAATGAGCAGTTCTTC. Its protein is CATSRATYNEQFF. The chain joins TRBV15 to TRBJ2-1; unclear D gene. The CDR3 runs to 13 residues. Trimming stripped 3 bases from V and 4 bases from J, with 7 bases between. Germline CDR1 and CDR2: LNHNV and YYDKDF (reference sequence).

Only a few counts were recorded for this clonotype. V gene TRBV9 combines with J gene TRBJ2-7; the match to TRBD2 covers 11 bases. Germline values: CDR1 SGDLS, CDR2 YYNGEE. CDR3 length: 15 residues. Trimming at V came to 0 bases and at J to 2 bases, leaving 1 base not matched to a gene. CDR3 sequence: CASSVGSGRAYEQYF. In DNA, the CDR3 is TGTGCCAGCAGCGTAGGTAGCGGGAGGGCCTACGAGCAGTACTTC.

The table lists this clonotype with a few counts. The V and J genes are TRBV7-9 and TRBJ2-7, with TRBD2 as a possible D gene (5 bases). Trimming removed 7 bases from V and 0 bases from J, with 22 bases in between. This CDR3 is 17 amino acids long. The germline V gene has CDR1 SEHNR and CDR2 FQNEAQ (reference sequence). DNA for the CDR3: TGTGCCAGCATCACCCCGAGCGAGAGGGATGGCTCCTACGAGCAGTACGTC. This translates into CASITPSERDGSYEQYV.

This clonotype was detected only a few times. The chain links TRBV7-9 to TRBJ2-7; 9 nucleotides line up with TRBD1. The CDR3 covers 13 residues. After removal of 5 bases from V and 5 bases from J, the junction contained 4 bases not matched to a gene. Germline V lookup: CDR1 SEHNR, CDR2 FQNEAQ (reference sequence). CDR3 residues: CASSQGQGNEQYF. In DNA, the CDR3 is TGTGCCAGCAGCCAGGGACAGGGCAACGAGCAGTACTTC.

The rearrangement joins TRBV23-1 to TRBJ2-1; a possible D gene is TRBD2 (6 bases). TRBV23-1 is labeled an ORF, and its function is uncertain. There are 13 residues in the CDR3. The V end lost 9 bases, the J end lost 6 bases, and 15 bases lay between the germline ends. The CDR3 is CARGGSGCNEQFF. CDR3 in DNA: TGCGCCAGGGGGGGTTCAGGCTGCAATGAGCAGTTCTTC.

This clonotype was seen repeatedly, ten times or more. The genes are TRBV5-1 and TRBJ1-5; D is ambiguous. CDR1 is SGHRS and CDR2 is YFSETQ in the germline V gene. With 0 bases removed from V and 1 base from J, the gap between germline ends came to 5 bases. This CDR3 is built from 14 residues. CDR3 DNA sequence: TGCGCCAGCAGCTTGGAAGGGAGCAATCAGCCCCAGCATTTT. Encoded protein: CASSLEGSNQPQHF.

This clonotype has a handful of counts. V gene TRBV20-1 combines with J gene TRBJ2-7; TRBD2 aligns across 8 bases. The CDR3 is made up of 13 amino acids. V gave up 1 base and J gave up 3 bases; unmatched junction bases: 2. Germline CDR1 is DFQATT and CDR2 is SNEGSKA (reference sequence). The CDR3: CSARGRGDYEQYV. CDR3 in DNA: TGCAGTGCTAGAGGGCGGGGGGACTACGAGCAGTACGTC.

V usage is TRBV6-2 or TRBV6-3 and J usage is TRBJ1-1; no definite D call. CDR1 is MNHEY and CDR2 is SVGEGT in the germline V gene. The CDR3 is 12 residues long. V was shortened by 1 base and J by 0 bases, with 0 bases between the two germline ends. DNA for the CDR3: TGTGCCAGCAGTTACTTGAACACTGAAGCTTTCTTT. Protein product: CASSYLNTEAFF.

The chain employs TRBV7-9 and TRBJ2-1; 9 nucleotides agree with TRBD1. Germline CDR1 SEHNR, CDR2 FQNEAQ (reference sequence). V shed 8 bases, J shed 14 bases, and the junction held 13 bases outside the gene matches. CDR3 length: 13 residues. CDR3 region: CASRNTGGEIEFF. In nucleotides, the CDR3 is TGTGCCAGCCGTAATACAGGGGGCGAGATTGAGTTCTTC.

This clonotype was counted at least ten times. V and J are TRBV5-1 and TRBJ2-7, with D tentatively TRBD1 or TRBD2 (6 bases each). Germline V lookup: CDR1 SGHRS, CDR2 YFSETQ. Trimming took off 1 base at V and 6 bases at J, with 8 bases between the two ends. There are 12 residues in the CDR3. The CDR3, as DNA: TGCGCCAGCAGCTTGTCGGGGGCCGAGCAGTACTTC. Amino acids: CASSLSGAEQYF. Full variable domain (rest looked up from reference TRBV5-1 and TRBJ2-7): KAGVTQTPRYLIKTRGQQVTLSCSPISGHRSVSWYQQTPGQGLQFLFEYFSETQRNKGNFPGRFSGRQFSNSRSEMNVSTLELGDSALYLCASSLSGAEQYFGPGTRLTVT.